The rows below give T cell receptor beta chains drawn from one sample of a study of T-cell reconstitution after alpha-beta-depleted transplantation in children. TCRdb passed the PCR reads through MiXCR, listing each CDR3 protein once. The repertoire holds 150,000 to 250,000 distinct CDR3 sequences, with roughly 6% as singletons. The specimen was PBMCs, collected before TCRalphabeta/CD19-depleted stem cell transplant. These receptors all come from a girl less than two years old with combined immunodeficiency, due to receive a stem cell transplant. The CDR3 runs from the conserved cysteine through the conserved F or W. A D gene is named only where the DNA matches it firmly. Expanded clones get a size class; other rows say once, few or many, or leave the size out.

D gene	V gene	J gene	CDR3 length	clone size	CDR3 DNA	CDR3 protein
NA	TRBV9	TRBJ2-7	15	many	TGTGCCAGCAGCGTAGAGACTAGTGGAGACTACGAGCAGTACTTC	CASSVETSGDYEQYF
NA	TRBV5-5	TRBJ2-7	14	many	TGTGCCAGCAGCTTGGGAGGTACTCTCTACGAGCAGTACTTC	CASSLGGTLYEQYF
NA	TRBV10-3	TRBJ2-3	12	many	TGTGCCATCCGGACAGACACAGATACGCAGTATTTT	CAIRTDTDTQYF
TRBD1	TRBV29-1	TRBJ2-2	14	many	TGCAGCGCACAGGGGGCGAGGGACACCGGGGAGCTGTTTTTT	CSAQGARDTGELFF
NA	TRBV3-1	TRBJ2-1	15	many	TGTGCCAGCAGCCCTACCCGGATTCCTATTAATGAGCAGTTCTTC	CASSPTRIPINEQFF
TRBD2	TRBV20-1	TRBJ2-7	16	many	TGCAGTGCTAGAGATCGCTTTCGGGGGGACTCCTACGAGCAGTACTTC	CSARDRFRGDSYEQYF
NA	TRBV3-1	TRBJ2-7	13	NA	TGTGCCAGCAGCAACGGACTAACCTACGAGCAGTACTTC	CASSNGLTYEQYF
NA	TRBV9	TRBJ2-2	15	many	TGTGCCAGCAGCGTAGCTATCACCGAGACCGGGGAGCTGTTTTTT	CASSVAITETGELFF
TRBD1	TRBV12-3/TRBV12-4	TRBJ2-5	14	many	TGTGCCAGCCATAAGGACAGGGGGCAAGAGACCCAGTACTTC	CASHKDRGQETQYF
TRBD2	TRBV6-1	TRBJ2-2	16	NA	TGTGCCAGCAGCCCCCGTTCTATAGCGGGAGTGGGGGAGCTGTTTTTT	CASSPRSIAGVGELFF
TRBD2	TRBV12-3/TRBV12-4	TRBJ2-3	16	many	TGTGCCAGCAGCAACAGCGGGGGGGCCAGTTCAGATACGCAGTATTTT	CASSNSGGASSDTQYF
TRBD1	TRBV30	TRBJ2-1	14	few	TGTGCCTGGAGGTCCAGGGGGCTGTTAAATGAGCAGTTCTTC	CAWRSRGLLNEQFF
NA	TRBV30	TRBJ2-3	15	few	TGTGCCTGGAGTGGTCCAGAACTTAGCACAGATACGCAGTATTTT	CAWSGPELSTDTQYF
NA	TRBV28	TRBJ2-6	19	many	TGTGCCAGCAGTTTACATTACCCCTTAAGATTCTCTGGGGCCAACGTCCTGACTTTC	CASSLHYPLRFSGANVLTF
NA	TRBV7-2	TRBJ2-3	13	many	TGTGCCAGCCGACGGGCTAGCACAGATACGCAGTATTTT	CASRRASTDTQYF
TRBD1	TRBV4-3	TRBJ1-3	16	NA	TGCGCCAGCAGCCAAGCCAGGGGGCTTCCTGGAAACACCACATATTTT	CASSQARGLPGNTTYF
TRBD2	TRBV14	TRBJ2-1	17	many	TGTGCCAGCAGCCAAGAGGGACTAGCGGGAATAAGCAATGAGCAGTTCTTC	CASSQEGLAGISNEQFF
TRBD1	TRBV2	TRBJ2-7	12	few	TGTGCCGGCCGGGACAGGCCCTACGAGCAGTACTTC	CAGRDRPYEQYF
TRBD2	TRBV20-1	TRBJ2-7	15	few	TGCAGTGCTAGGGTCCGGGCGCGGGGGGCCTACGAGCAGTACTTC	CSARVRARGAYEQYF
NA	TRBV30	TRBJ2-4	13	few	TGTGCCTGGATGCCAGGGCCCAAAAACATTCAGTACTTC	CAWMPGPKNIQYF
NA	TRBV7-6	TRBJ2-7	14	NA	TGTGCCAGCAGCTCAGAGGGGTACTCCTACGAGCAGTACTTC	CASSSEGYSYEQYF
NA	TRBV29-1	TRBJ2-1	17	NA	TGCAGCGTTGAAGGCGCCGGGACTGCTAAATCCTACAATGAGCAGTTCTTC	CSVEGAGTAKSYNEQFF
NA	TRBV7-9	TRBJ2-5	13	NA	TGTGCCAGCAGCAGGGTGTACCAAGAGACCCAGTACTTC	CASSRVYQETQYF
TRBD2	TRBV9	TRBJ2-3	17	many	TGTGCCAGCAGCGTAGCTACAGGGCTAGCGGGAGCGGATACGCAGTATTTT	CASSVATGLAGADTQYF
TRBD1	TRBV6-1	TRBJ1-5	18	many	TGTGCCAGCAGTGCCCGACAGGGCCTGATGTGGATCAATCAGCCCCAGCATTTT	CASSARQGLMWINQPQHF
TRBD2	TRBV7-9	TRBJ2-1	16	many	TGTGCCAGCAGCTTAGAAAGCGGGAGGACTGGGAATGAGCAGTTCTTC	CASSLESGRTGNEQFF
TRBD1	TRBV12-3/TRBV12-4	TRBJ2-1	14	many	TGTGCCAGCAGTTCAAGGACAGGGTACAATGAGCAGTTCTTC	CASSSRTGYNEQFF
TRBD2	TRBV4-1	TRBJ2-1	17	many	TGCGCCAGCAGCCAAGATGAGACGGGAGGATATCTTGCTGAGCAGTTCTTC	CASSQDETGGYLAEQFF
NA	TRBV7-9	TRBJ2-1	14	many	TGTGCCAGCAGCTCGGGCCATCCCTACAATGAGCAGTTCTTC	CASSSGHPYNEQFF
NA	TRBV11-2	TRBJ1-2	19	few	TGTGCCAGCAGCTTAGAGATCGGTTGGAACAGGAGGCCCCTCTATGGCTACACCTTC	CASSLEIGWNRRPLYGYTF